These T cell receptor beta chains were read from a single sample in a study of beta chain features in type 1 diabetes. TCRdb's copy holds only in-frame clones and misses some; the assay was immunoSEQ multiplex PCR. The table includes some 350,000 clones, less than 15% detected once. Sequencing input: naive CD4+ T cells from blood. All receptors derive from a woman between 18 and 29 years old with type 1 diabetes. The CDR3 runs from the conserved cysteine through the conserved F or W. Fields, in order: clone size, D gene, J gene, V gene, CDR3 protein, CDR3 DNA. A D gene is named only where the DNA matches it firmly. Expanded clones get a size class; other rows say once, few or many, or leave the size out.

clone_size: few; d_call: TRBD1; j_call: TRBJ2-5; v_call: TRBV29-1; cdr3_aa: CSVERGTGETQYF; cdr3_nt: TGCAGCGTTGAAAGGGGGACAGGGGAGACCCAGTACTTC
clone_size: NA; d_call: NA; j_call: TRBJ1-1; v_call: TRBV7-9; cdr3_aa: CASSPNLRQRSMNTEAFF; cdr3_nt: TGTGCCAGCAGCCCAAACCTCCGACAGAGAAGCATGAACACTGAAGCTTTCTTT
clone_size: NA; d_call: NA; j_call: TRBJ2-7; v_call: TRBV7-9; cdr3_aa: CASSLSRGRSYEQYF; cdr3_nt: TGTGCCAGCAGCTTATCCCGCGGCAGATCCTACGAGCAGTACTTC
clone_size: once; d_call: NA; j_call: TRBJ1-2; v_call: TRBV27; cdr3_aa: CASSLSTGYGYTF; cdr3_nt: TGTGCCAGCAGTTTAAGCACAGGGTATGGCTACACCTTC
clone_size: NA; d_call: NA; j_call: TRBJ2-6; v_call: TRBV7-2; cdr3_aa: CASSLGVWANVLTF; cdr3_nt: TGTGCCAGCAGCTTAGGCGTATGGGCCAACGTCCTGACTTTC
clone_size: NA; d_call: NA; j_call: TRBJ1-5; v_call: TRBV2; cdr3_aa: CASRIGARDQPQHF; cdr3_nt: TGTGCCAGCAGGATAGGGGCCAGGGATCAGCCCCAGCATTTT
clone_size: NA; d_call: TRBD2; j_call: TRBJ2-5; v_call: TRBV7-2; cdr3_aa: CASSFRTSGRETQYF; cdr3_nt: TGTGCCAGCAGCTTCCGGACTAGCGGGAGAGAGACCCAGTACTTC
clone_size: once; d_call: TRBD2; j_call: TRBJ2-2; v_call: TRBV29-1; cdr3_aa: CSVHSGRTGGELFF; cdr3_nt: TGCAGCGTTCATAGCGGGAGGACCGGCGGGGAGCTGTTTTTT
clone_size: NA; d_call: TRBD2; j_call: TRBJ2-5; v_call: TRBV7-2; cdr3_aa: CASSSRLAGRQETQYF; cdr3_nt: TGTGCCAGCAGCTCCAGACTAGCGGGAAGGCAAGAGACCCAGTACTTC
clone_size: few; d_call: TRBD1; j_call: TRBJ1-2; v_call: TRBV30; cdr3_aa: CAWSQRLIGQGAYGYTF; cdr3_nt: TGTGCCTGGAGCCAGCGTCTTATCGGACAGGGGGCGTACGGCTACACCTTC
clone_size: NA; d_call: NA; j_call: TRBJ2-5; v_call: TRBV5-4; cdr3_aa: CASSTQGSRETQYF; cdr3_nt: TGTGCCAGCAGCACCCAGGGGTCGCGAGAGACCCAGTACTTC
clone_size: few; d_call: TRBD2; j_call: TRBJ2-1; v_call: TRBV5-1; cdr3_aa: CASSLLAGAYNEQFF; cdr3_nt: TGCGCCAGCAGCTTACTAGCGGGAGCCTACAATGAGCAGTTCTTC
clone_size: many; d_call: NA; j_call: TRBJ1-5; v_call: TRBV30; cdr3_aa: CAWSSTGTQPQHF; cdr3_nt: TGTGCCTGGAGTTCAACAGGGACTCAGCCCCAGCATTTT
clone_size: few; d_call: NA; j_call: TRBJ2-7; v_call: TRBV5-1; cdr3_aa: CASSTGTYEQYF; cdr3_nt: TGCGCCAGCTCGACGGGAACCTACGAGCAGTACTTC
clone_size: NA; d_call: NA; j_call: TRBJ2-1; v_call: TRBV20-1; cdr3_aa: CSATPDNEQFF; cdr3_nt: TGCAGTGCCACCCCGGACAATGAGCAGTTCTTC
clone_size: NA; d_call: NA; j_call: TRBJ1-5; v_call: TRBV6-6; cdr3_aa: CASRPGGEGQPQHF; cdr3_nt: TGTGCCAGCAGACCCGGGGGGGAAGGACAGCCCCAGCATTTT
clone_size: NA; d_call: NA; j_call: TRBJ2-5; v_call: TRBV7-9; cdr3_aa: CASSLAPGKGGGAQYF; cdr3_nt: TGTGCCAGCAGCTTAGCGCCTGGGAAGGGCGGAGGGGCCCAGTACTTC
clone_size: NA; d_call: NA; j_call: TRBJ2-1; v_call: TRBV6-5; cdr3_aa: CASRSGTGKGEFF; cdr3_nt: TGTGCCAGCAGAAGCGGGACAGGTAAAGGGGAGTTCTTC
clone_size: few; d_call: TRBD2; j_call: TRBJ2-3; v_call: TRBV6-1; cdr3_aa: CASSEVRFLAESTDTQYF; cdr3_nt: TGTGCCAGCAGTGAAGTACGGTTTCTAGCGGAGAGCACAGATACGCAGTATTTT
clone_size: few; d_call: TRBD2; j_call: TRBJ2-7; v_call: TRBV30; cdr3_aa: CAWTSGLAASYEQYF; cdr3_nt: TGTGCCTGGACCTCGGGACTAGCGGCCAGTTACGAGCAGTACTTC
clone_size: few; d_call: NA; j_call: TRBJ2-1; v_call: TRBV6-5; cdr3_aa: CASSLSQNSYNEQFF; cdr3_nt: TGTGCCAGCAGTTTAAGTCAGAACTCCTACAATGAGCAGTTCTTC
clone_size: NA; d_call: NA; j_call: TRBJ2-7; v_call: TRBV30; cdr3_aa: CAWSVLAGYEQYF; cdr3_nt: TGTGCCTGGAGTGTACTCGCGGGCTACGAGCAGTACTTC
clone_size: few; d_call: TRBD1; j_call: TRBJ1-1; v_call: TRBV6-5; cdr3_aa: CASSTGQGTEAFF; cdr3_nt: TGTGCCAGCAGTACGGGACAGGGCACTGAAGCTTTCTTT
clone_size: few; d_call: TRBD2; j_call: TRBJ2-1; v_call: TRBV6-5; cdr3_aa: CASTGTSGIGEQFF; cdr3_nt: TGTGCCAGCACCGGGACTAGCGGGATCGGGGAGCAGTTCTTC
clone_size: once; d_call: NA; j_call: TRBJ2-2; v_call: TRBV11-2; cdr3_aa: CASSLRQGTGELFF; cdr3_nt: TGTGCCAGCAGTCTGCGCCAGGGTACCGGGGAGCTGTTTTTT
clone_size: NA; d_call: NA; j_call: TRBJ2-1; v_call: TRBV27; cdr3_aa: CASSTSFEQFF; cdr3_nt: TGTGCCAGCAGTACATCCTTTGAGCAGTTCTTC
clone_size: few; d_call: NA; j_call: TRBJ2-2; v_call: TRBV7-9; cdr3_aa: CASSLARGLTGELFF; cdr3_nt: TGTGCCAGCAGCTTAGCGCGGGGCTTGACCGGGGAGCTGTTTTTT
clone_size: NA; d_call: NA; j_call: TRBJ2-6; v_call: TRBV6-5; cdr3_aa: CASSYGGSGANVLTF; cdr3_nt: TGTGCCAGCAGTTACGGAGGCTCTGGGGCCAACGTCCTGACTTTC
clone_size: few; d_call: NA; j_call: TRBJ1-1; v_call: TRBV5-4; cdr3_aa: CASSLVAGHTEAFF; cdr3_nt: TGTGCCAGCAGCTTGGTGGCAGGGCACACTGAAGCTTTCTTT
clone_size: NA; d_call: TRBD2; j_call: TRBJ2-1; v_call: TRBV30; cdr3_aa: CAWSRLAGGNEQFF; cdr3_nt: TGTGCCTGGAGTAGGCTAGCGGGAGGGAATGAGCAGTTCTTC
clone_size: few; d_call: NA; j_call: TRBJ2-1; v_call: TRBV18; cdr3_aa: CASSPGTGARNEQFF; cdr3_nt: TGTGCCAGCTCACCAGGAACGGGAGCGCGCAATGAGCAGTTCTTC
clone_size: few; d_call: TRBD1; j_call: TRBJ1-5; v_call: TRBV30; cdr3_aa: CAWGQGGQPQHF; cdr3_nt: TGTGCCTGGGGACAGGGGGGTCAGCCCCAGCATTTT
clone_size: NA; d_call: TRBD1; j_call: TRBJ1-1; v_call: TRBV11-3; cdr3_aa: CASSFGTGTEAFF; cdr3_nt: TGTGCCAGCAGCTTCGGGACAGGCACTGAAGCTTTCTTT
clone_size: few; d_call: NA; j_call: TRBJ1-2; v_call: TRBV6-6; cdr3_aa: CASSSGSYYGYTF; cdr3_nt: TGTGCCAGCAGCTCCGGGTCTTACTATGGCTACACCTTC
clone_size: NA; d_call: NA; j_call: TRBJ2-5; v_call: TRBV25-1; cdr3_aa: CASSEKGETQYF; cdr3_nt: TGTGCCAGCAGTGAAAAGGGGGAGACCCAGTACTTC
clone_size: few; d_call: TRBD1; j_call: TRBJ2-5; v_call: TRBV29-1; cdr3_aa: CSVEGGWRTGGLNQETQYF; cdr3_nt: TGCAGCGTTGAGGGCGGTTGGCGAACAGGGGGCCTAAACCAAGAGACCCAGTACTTC
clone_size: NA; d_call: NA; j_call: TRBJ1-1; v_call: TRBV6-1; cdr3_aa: CASSEGRHTGAFF; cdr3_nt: TGTGCCAGCAGTGAAGGAAGGCACACAGGAGCTTTCTTT
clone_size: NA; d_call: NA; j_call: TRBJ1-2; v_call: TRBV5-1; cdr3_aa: CASSSPQANYGYTF; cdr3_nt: TGCGCCAGCAGCTCTCCACAGGCTAACTATGGCTACACCTTC
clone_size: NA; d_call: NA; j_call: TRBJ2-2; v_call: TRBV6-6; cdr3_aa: CASNHRDTYTGELFF; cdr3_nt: TGTGCCAGCAATCACCGGGACACCTACACCGGGGAGCTGTTTTTT
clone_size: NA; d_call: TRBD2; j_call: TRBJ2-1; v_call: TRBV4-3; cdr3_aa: CASSTPSGSGNEQFF; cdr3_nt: TGCGCCAGCAGCACACCAAGCGGGAGCGGCAATGAGCAGTTCTTC
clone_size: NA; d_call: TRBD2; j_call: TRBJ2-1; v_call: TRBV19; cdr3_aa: CASSPPGLAGVYEQFF; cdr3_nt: TGTGCCAGTAGTCCCCCGGGACTAGCGGGAGTCTATGAGCAGTTCTTC
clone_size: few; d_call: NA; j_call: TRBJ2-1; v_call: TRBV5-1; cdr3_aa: CASNGWAGSNEQFF; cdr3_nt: TGCGCCAGCAACGGCTGGGCGGGGTCGAATGAGCAGTTCTTC
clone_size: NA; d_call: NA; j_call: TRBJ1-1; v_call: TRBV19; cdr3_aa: CASSIRERSTEAFF; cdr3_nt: TGTGCCAGTAGTATCCGGGAAAGGAGCACTGAAGCTTTCTTT
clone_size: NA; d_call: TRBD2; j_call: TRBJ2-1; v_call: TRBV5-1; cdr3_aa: CASSLAAGGINEQFF; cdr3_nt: TGCGCCAGCAGCTTGGCCGCGGGAGGAATAAATGAGCAGTTCTTC
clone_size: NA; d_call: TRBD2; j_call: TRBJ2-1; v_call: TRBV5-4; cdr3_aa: CASSLGLAGYNEQFF; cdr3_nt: TGTGCCAGCAGCTTGGGATTAGCGGGCTACAATGAGCAGTTCTTC
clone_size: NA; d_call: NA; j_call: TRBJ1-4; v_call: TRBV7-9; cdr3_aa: CASSLRGHNEKLFF; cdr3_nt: TGTGCCAGCAGCTTAAGGGGCCATAATGAAAAACTGTTTTTT
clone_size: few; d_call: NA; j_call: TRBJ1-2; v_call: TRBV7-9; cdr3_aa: CASSSAWGASYGYTF; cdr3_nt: TGTGCCAGCAGCTCGGCCTGGGGAGCGTCGTATGGCTACACCTTC
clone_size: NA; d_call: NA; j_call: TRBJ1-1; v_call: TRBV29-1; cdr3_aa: CSVGKAAGENTEAFF; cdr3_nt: TGCAGCGTTGGGAAGGCTGCCGGGGAGAACACTGAAGCTTTCTTT
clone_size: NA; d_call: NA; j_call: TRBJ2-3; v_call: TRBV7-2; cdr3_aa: CASSFGGIDHTDTQYF; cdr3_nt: TGTGCCAGCAGCTTCGGCGGGATTGACCACACAGATACGCAGTATTTT
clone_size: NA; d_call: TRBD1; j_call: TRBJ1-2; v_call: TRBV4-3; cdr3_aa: CASSQALDRVVYGYTF; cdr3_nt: TGCGCCAGCAGCCAAGCATTAGACAGGGTGGTCTATGGCTACACCTTC
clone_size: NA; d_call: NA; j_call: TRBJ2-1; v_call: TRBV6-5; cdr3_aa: CASSTPLRDEQFF; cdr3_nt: TGTGCCAGCAGTACCCCTTTGAGAGATGAGCAGTTCTTC
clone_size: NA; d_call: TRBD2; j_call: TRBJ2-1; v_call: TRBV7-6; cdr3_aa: CASSLALSGKGEQFF; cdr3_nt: TGTGCCAGCAGCTTAGCGCTTAGCGGGAAGGGTGAGCAGTTCTTC
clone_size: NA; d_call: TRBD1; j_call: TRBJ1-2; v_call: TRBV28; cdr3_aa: CASHTGGSHSDGYTF; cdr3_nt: TGTGCCAGCCATACAGGGGGCTCCCACAGTGATGGCTACACCTTC